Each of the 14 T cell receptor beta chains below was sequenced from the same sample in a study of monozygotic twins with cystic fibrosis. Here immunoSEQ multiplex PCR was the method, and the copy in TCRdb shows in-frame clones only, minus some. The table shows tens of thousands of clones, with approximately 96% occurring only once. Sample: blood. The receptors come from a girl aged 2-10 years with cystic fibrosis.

The chain's CDR3 is CASSPRNSPLHF. The CDR3 DNA follows: TGTGCCAGCTCACCGAGAAATTCACCCCTCCACTTT. The chain recombines TRBV18 with TRBJ1-6; no clear D. The CDR3 is 12 residues long. CDR1 and CDR2 (germline): KGHSH, LQKENI. The ends were cut back, 3 bases at V and 7 bases at J, with 4 bases in the middle.

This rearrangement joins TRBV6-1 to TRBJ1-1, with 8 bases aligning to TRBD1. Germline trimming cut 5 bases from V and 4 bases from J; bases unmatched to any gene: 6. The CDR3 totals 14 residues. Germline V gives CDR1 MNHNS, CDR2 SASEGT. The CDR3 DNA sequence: TGTGCCAGCAGTTTGCCCACAGGGGGCACTGAAGCTTTCTTT. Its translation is CASSLPTGGTEAFF.

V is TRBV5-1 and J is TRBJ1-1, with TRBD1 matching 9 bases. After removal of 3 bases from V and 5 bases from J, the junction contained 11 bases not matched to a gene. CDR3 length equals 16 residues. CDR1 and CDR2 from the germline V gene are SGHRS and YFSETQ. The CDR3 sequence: CASSSQGARGGTEAFF. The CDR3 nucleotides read TGCGCCAGCAGCTCACAGGGGGCGCGAGGAGGGACTGAAGCTTTCTTT.

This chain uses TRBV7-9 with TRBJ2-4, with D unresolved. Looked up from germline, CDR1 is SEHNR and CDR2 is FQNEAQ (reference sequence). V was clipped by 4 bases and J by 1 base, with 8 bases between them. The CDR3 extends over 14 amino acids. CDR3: CASSSEEAKNIQYF. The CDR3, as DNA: TGTGCCAGCAGCTCCGAGGAGGCCAAAAACATTCAGTACTTC.

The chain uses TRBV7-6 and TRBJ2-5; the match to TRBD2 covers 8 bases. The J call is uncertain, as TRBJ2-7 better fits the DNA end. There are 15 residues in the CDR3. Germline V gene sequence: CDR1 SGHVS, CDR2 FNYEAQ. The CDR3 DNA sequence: TGTGCCAGCAGCTTAGAAGCGGGAGTCCTCTACGAGCAGTACTTC. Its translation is CASSLEAGVLYEQYF.

The CDR3 sequence is CASSMSSYNEQFF. In DNA form, the CDR3 reads TGTGCCAGTAGTATGAGCTCCTACAATGAGCAGTTCTTC. The rearrangement uses TRBV19 and TRBJ2-1, with D hard to call. The V and J ends lost 3 bases and 0 bases respectively, with 3 bases between them. The CDR3 totals 13 residues. In germline, CDR1 is LNHDA, CDR2 SQIVND (reference sequence).

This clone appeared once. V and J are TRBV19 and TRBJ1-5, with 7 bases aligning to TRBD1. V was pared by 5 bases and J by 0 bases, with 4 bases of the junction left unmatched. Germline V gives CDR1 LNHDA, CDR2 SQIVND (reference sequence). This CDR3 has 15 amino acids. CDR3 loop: CASSPTGISNQPQHF. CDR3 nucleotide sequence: TGTGCCAGTAGTCCGACAGGGATTAGCAATCAGCCCCAGCATTTT.

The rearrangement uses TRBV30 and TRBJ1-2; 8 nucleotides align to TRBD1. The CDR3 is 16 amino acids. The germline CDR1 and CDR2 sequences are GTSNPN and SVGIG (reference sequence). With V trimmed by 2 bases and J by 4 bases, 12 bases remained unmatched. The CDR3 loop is CAWSPPGRGPFYGYTF. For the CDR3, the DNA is TGTGCCTGGAGTCCCCCCGGCAGGGGGCCTTTCTATGGCTACACCTTC.

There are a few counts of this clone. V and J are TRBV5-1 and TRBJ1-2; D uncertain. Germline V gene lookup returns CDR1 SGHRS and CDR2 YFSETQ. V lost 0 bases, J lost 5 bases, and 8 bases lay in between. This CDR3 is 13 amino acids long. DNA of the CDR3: TGCGCCAGCAGCTTGGAACCCGGGTATGGCTACACCTTC. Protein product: CASSLEPGYGYTF.

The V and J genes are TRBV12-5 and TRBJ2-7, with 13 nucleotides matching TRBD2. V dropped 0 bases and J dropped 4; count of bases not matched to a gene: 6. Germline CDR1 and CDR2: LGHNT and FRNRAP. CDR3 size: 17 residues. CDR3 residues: CASGLVLAGGRGYEQYF. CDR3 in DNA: TGTGCTAGTGGTTTGGTACTAGCGGGAGGGCGGGGATACGAGCAGTACTTC. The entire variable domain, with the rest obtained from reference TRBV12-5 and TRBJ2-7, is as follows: DARVTQTPRHKVTEMGQEVTMRCQPILGHNTVFWYRQTMMQGLELLAYFRNRAPLDDSGMPKDRFSAEMPDATLATLKIQPSEPRDSAVYFCASGLVLAGGRGYEQYFGPGTRLTVT.

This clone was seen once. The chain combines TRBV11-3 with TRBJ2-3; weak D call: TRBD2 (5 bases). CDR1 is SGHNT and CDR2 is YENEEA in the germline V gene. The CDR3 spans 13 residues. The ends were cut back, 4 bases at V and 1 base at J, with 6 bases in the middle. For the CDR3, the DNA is TGTGCCAGCAGCTCCGGGGGCACAGATACGCAGTATTTT. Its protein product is CASSSGGTDTQYF. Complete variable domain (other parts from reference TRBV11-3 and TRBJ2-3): EAGVVQSPRYKIIEKKQPVAFWCNPISGHNTLYWYLQNLGQGPELLIRYENEEAVDDSQLPKDRFSAERLKGVDSTLKIQPAELGDSAVYLCASSSGGTDTQYFGPGTRLTVL.

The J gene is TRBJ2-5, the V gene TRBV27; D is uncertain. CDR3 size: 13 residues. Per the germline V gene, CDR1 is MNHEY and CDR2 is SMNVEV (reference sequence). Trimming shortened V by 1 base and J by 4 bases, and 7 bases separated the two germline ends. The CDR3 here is CASSLFLGETQYF. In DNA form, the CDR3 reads TGTGCCAGCAGTTTATTTCTGGGAGAGACCCAGTACTTC.

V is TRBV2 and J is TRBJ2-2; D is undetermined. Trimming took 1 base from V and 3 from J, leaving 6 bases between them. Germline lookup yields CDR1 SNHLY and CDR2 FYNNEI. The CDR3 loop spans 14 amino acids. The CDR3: CASSEGIYTGELFF. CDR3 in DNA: TGTGCCAGCAGTGAAGGGATCTACACCGGGGAGCTGTTTTTT.

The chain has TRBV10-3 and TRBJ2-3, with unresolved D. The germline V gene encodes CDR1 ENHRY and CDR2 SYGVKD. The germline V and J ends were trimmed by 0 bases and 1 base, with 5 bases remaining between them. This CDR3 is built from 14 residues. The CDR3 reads CAISESVGTDTQYF. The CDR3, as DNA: TGTGCCATCAGTGAGTCGGTAGGCACAGATACGCAGTATTTT.